The rows below give T cell receptor beta chains drawn from one sample of a study of shared clonotypes between healthy human individuals. Assay used: immunoSEQ multiplex PCR; TCRdb lists only in-frame clones, some missing. Of some 2.3 million clones listed, approximately 95% were seen once; the top ten hold 0.35% to 0.45%. The material sequenced was naive CD4+ T cells from PBMCs. The receptors come from a man between 18 and 35 years old in good health. Some clones in this sample may be carry-over from other donors' samples. Each CDR3 is given with its conserved first and last residue. Fields, in order: D gene, J gene, clone size, V gene, CDR3 protein, CDR3 DNA. D genes are given only for firm matches. Rows give clone size only sometimes, using once, few, many, or a class for an expanded clone.

d_call: NA
j_call: TRBJ2-7
clone_size: NA
v_call: TRBV5-4
cdr3_aa: CASSQGQNPYEQYF
cdr3_nt: TGTGCCAGCAGCCAAGGGCAGAACCCATACGAGCAGTACTTC

d_call: NA
j_call: TRBJ2-5
clone_size: NA
v_call: TRBV27
cdr3_aa: CASSLRREETQYF
cdr3_nt: TGTGCCAGTTCCCTCCGGCGGGAAGAGACCCAGTACTTC

d_call: TRBD2
j_call: TRBJ2-3
clone_size: NA
v_call: TRBV5-1
cdr3_aa: CASSLIERERDTQYF
cdr3_nt: TGCGCCAGCAGCTTGATAGAGCGGGAGCGGGATACGCAGTATTTT

d_call: NA
j_call: TRBJ2-4
clone_size: NA
v_call: TRBV18
cdr3_aa: CASSPQVENIQYF
cdr3_nt: TGTGCCAGCTCACCACAGGTAGAAAACATTCAGTACTTC

d_call: NA
j_call: TRBJ1-3
clone_size: NA
v_call: TRBV7-9
cdr3_aa: CASSLVNSGNTIYF
cdr3_nt: TGTGCCAGCAGCTTAGTAAACTCTGGAAACACCATATATTTT

d_call: NA
j_call: TRBJ2-7
clone_size: NA
v_call: TRBV20-1
cdr3_aa: CSARGTEQYF
cdr3_nt: TGCAGTGCTAGAGGTACCGAGCAGTACTTC

d_call: TRBD1
j_call: TRBJ2-3
clone_size: NA
v_call: TRBV15
cdr3_aa: CATSRERGQLDTQYF
cdr3_nt: TGTGCCACCAGCAGAGAGAGGGGGCAGCTAGATACGCAGTATTTT

d_call: NA
j_call: TRBJ1-5
clone_size: NA
v_call: TRBV6-6
cdr3_aa: CASSYGGRGQPQHF
cdr3_nt: TGTGCCAGCAGTTACGGAGGGCGGGGGCAGCCCCAGCATTTT

d_call: NA
j_call: TRBJ2-6
clone_size: NA
v_call: TRBV11-2
cdr3_aa: CASSLARSPGANVLTF
cdr3_nt: TGTGCCAGCAGCTTAGCCCGGAGCCCTGGGGCCAACGTCCTGACTTTC

d_call: NA
j_call: TRBJ2-7
clone_size: NA
v_call: TRBV29-1
cdr3_aa: CSVGSRRTPLSYEQYF
cdr3_nt: TGCAGCGTCGGCTCTCGGAGAACCCCTCTCTCCTACGAGCAGTACTTC

d_call: NA
j_call: TRBJ2-1
clone_size: NA
v_call: TRBV5-1
cdr3_aa: CASSLPKASNEQFF
cdr3_nt: TGCGCCAGCAGCCTCCCCAAGGCCTCCAATGAGCAGTTCTTC

d_call: NA
j_call: TRBJ1-1
clone_size: NA
v_call: TRBV5-1
cdr3_aa: CASEGERGTEAFF
cdr3_nt: TGCGCCAGCGAAGGGGAGCGCGGCACTGAAGCTTTCTTT

d_call: TRBD1
j_call: TRBJ2-1
clone_size: NA
v_call: TRBV7-3
cdr3_aa: CASSPTTGTGDEQFF
cdr3_nt: TGTGCCAGCAGCCCCACAACCGGGACAGGGGACGAGCAGTTCTTC

d_call: NA
j_call: TRBJ1-4
clone_size: NA
v_call: TRBV28
cdr3_aa: CASSSIGGSLFF
cdr3_nt: TGTGCCAGCAGTTCCATCGGGGGTAGTTTGTTTTTT

d_call: NA
j_call: TRBJ2-5
clone_size: NA
v_call: TRBV11-1
cdr3_aa: CASSLSSRGETQYF
cdr3_nt: TGTGCCAGCAGCTTATCGTCGCGCGGAGAGACCCAGTACTTC

d_call: TRBD1
j_call: TRBJ1-2
clone_size: NA
v_call: TRBV18
cdr3_aa: CASSSGQGQGSTF
cdr3_nt: TGTGCCAGCTCATCCGGACAGGGGCAGGGGAGCACCTTC

d_call: TRBD2
j_call: TRBJ2-7
clone_size: NA
v_call: TRBV7-3
cdr3_aa: CASSIKAGGGEQYF
cdr3_nt: TGTGCCAGCAGCATCAAAGCGGGAGGGGGCGAGCAGTACTTC

d_call: TRBD2
j_call: TRBJ2-2
clone_size: once
v_call: TRBV28
cdr3_aa: CASRVAGGNTGELFF
cdr3_nt: TGTGCCAGCAGGGTAGCGGGGGGCAACACCGGGGAGCTGTTTTTT

d_call: NA
j_call: TRBJ1-4
clone_size: NA
v_call: TRBV2
cdr3_aa: CASSELGGFTEKLFF
cdr3_nt: TGTGCCAGCAGTGAACTCGGGGGATTTACTGAAAAACTGTTTTTT

d_call: NA
j_call: TRBJ2-4
clone_size: NA
v_call: TRBV11-2
cdr3_aa: CASSLAGLGKNIQYF
cdr3_nt: TGTGCCAGCAGCTTAGCGGGGCTCGGCAAAAACATTCAGTACTTC

d_call: NA
j_call: TRBJ2-3
clone_size: NA
v_call: TRBV5-1
cdr3_aa: CASSLGPTPDTQYF
cdr3_nt: TGCGCCAGCAGTTTGGGACCTACCCCCGATACGCAGTATTTT

d_call: NA
j_call: TRBJ1-1
clone_size: NA
v_call: TRBV21-1
cdr3_aa: CASSRDRGLGTEAFF
cdr3_nt: TGTGCCAGCAGCAGGGACAGGGGGCTTGGCACTGAAGCTTTCTTT

d_call: TRBD2
j_call: TRBJ2-7
clone_size: many
v_call: TRBV27
cdr3_aa: CASSLSAGEAYEQYF
cdr3_nt: TGTGCCAGCAGTTTAAGTGCGGGAGAAGCCTACGAGCAGTACTTC

d_call: NA
j_call: TRBJ2-7
clone_size: NA
v_call: TRBV6-5
cdr3_aa: CASRKRGRVYEQYF
cdr3_nt: TGTGCCAGCAGGAAGAGGGGTAGGGTCTACGAGCAGTACTTC

d_call: TRBD1
j_call: TRBJ1-2
clone_size: NA
v_call: TRBV19
cdr3_aa: CASTRQGDYGYTF
cdr3_nt: TGTGCCAGTACAAGACAGGGGGACTATGGCTACACCTTC

d_call: NA
j_call: TRBJ1-3
clone_size: NA
v_call: TRBV19
cdr3_aa: CASRLTGTSGNTIYF
cdr3_nt: TGTGCCAGTAGGCTGACCGGGACCTCTGGAAACACCATATATTTT

d_call: TRBD1
j_call: TRBJ2-1
clone_size: once
v_call: TRBV12-5
cdr3_aa: CASGPQDRGRNEQFF
cdr3_nt: TGTGCTAGTGGACCCCAGGACAGGGGTCGGAATGAGCAGTTCTTC

d_call: NA
j_call: TRBJ1-2
clone_size: NA
v_call: TRBV28
cdr3_aa: CASSLLPGRQMTNYGYTF
cdr3_nt: TGTGCCAGCAGCCTTCTACCGGGGCGCCAGATGACTAACTATGGCTACACCTTC